These 9 T cell receptor beta chains were sequenced from one sample in a study of yellow fever vaccine responses in identical twins. TCRdb redid the calling of the RT-PCR reads with MiXCR, one entry per CDR3 protein. The table shows approximately 32,000 distinct CDR3 sequences, with 50% to 75% occurring only once. Specimen: T cells from blood (PBMCs), unsorted or a sorted subset (not recorded which), collected before or after yellow fever vaccination (not recorded which). Receptor source: a woman aged 18-29 years who received the yellow fever vaccine.

The chain recombines TRBV7-3 with TRBJ2-5; 7 nucleotides match TRBD2. The CDR3 has 16 residues. Germline values: CDR1 SGHTA, CDR2 FQGTGA. V was pared by 1 base and J by 5 bases, with 10 bases of the junction left unmatched. CDR3 bases: TGTGCCAGCAGCTTAAATTTTCGGGGGGTGGGGGAGACCCAGTACTTC. Protein sequence: CASSLNFRGVGETQYF.

Only a few counts were recorded for this clonotype. The chain links TRBV20-1 to TRBJ2-7; D remains ambiguous. The CDR3 runs to 11 residues. Germline V lookup: CDR1 DFQATT, CDR2 SNEGSKA (reference sequence). The germline V and J ends were trimmed by 6 bases and 3 bases, with 9 bases remaining between them. The CDR3: CSARKVYEQYF. The CDR3 DNA follows: TGCAGTGCGAGAAAGGTCTACGAGCAGTACTTC.

This clonotype was counted only a few times. This chain uses TRBV11-1 with TRBJ1-2, with 8 bases lining up with TRBD1. The CDR3 loop spans 15 amino acids. Germline CDR1 is SGHAT and CDR2 is FQDESV (reference sequence). J lost 2 bases, V lost 5 bases, and 7 bases had no gene match. The DNA for the CDR3 is TGTGCCAGCAGCAACGACAGGGGAGGAAACTATGGCTACACCTTC. Its protein is CASSNDRGGNYGYTF.

This rearrangement joins TRBV29-1 to TRBJ2-1, with D perhaps TRBD2 (6 bases). The V end was cut by 1 base, the J end by 7 bases, with 20 bases between. Germline V CDR1 and CDR2: SQVTM, ANQGSEA. The CDR3 length is 16 residues. The CDR3 protein is CSVEVEGPPAGNEQFF. In DNA form, the CDR3 reads TGCAGCGTTGAAGTAGAAGGACCTCCCGCGGGAAATGAGCAGTTCTTC.

The V call is TRBV28, the J call TRBJ2-3; the match to TRBD2 covers 14 bases. CDR1 MDHEN and CDR2 SYDVKM come from the germline V gene. After removal of 6 bases from V and 5 bases from J, the junction contained 4 bases not matched to a gene. The CDR3 runs 15 residues. The CDR3 nucleotides are TGTGCCAGCAGATTGACTAGCGGGAGGGGAGATACGCAGTATTTT. Encoded protein: CASRLTSGRGDTQYF.

This clonotype was detected only once. The J gene is TRBJ2-5, the V gene TRBV5-1; a weak D match, TRBD2 (6 bases). The V gene's germline CDR1 is SGHRS and CDR2 YFSETQ. The CDR3 totals 14 residues. Between the trimmed V and J ends, which lost 2 bases and 1 base, there was a span of 9 bases. The CDR3 DNA reads as TGCGCCAGCAGCTTCACTAGCCCCCAAGAGACCCAGTACTTC. Its protein is CASSFTSPQETQYF.

The chain combines TRBV7-9 with TRBJ2-3, with 9 bases aligning to TRBD2. V gave up 6 bases and J gave up 5 bases; unmatched junction bases: 12. The germline V gene encodes CDR1 SEHNR and CDR2 FQNEAQ (reference sequence). The CDR3 contains 16 residues. CDR3 nucleotide sequence: TGTGCCAGCAGTCCCCAGGGGCGGGAGGGCCTAGATACGCAGTATTTT. Translation gives CASSPQGREGLDTQYF.

The J gene is TRBJ1-3, the V gene TRBV11-2; TRBD1 might be the D (5 bases). V lost 2 bases and J 4 bases, leaving 24 bases between the germline ends. The CDR3 is 19 amino acids. Germline V gives CDR1 SGHAT, CDR2 FQNNGV. The CDR3 here is CASSLYRDASSSAGNTIYF. Here the CDR3 DNA reads TGTGCCAGCAGCTTATACCGGGACGCAAGTTCTAGTGCCGGAAACACCATATATTTT.

The rearrangement links TRBV4-1 to TRBJ1-6; D unresolved. V shed 1 base and J shed 0 bases, with 7 bases lying between them. CDR1 and CDR2 from the germline V gene are MGHRA and YSYEKL. This CDR3 comprises 16 residues. The CDR3 sequence: CASSQGPSSYNSPLHF. The CDR3 DNA follows: TGCGCCAGCAGCCAAGGGCCGAGCTCCTATAATTCACCCCTCCACTTT.